This T cell receptor (beta chain) appears in the sequencing data of a study of shared T cell receptors in the human thymus. The CDR3 length is 17 residues. With 2 bases clipped from V and 3 bases from J, the junction kept 11 bases outside the gene matches. Germline CDR1 reads MGHDK; CDR2 reads SYGVNS. Using immunoSEQ multiplex PCR, the repertoire was profiled, and TCRdb retains in-frame clones only, with some absent. The sample carries 640,000 or so clones, about 89% recorded once. These same data were also listed under a study on human thymus T cells. This second study notes: Thymic tissue was derived from resections collected during corrective heart surgery.

The sample consisted of thymocytes. The chain couples TRBV25-1 to TRBJ1-1; 8 bases map to TRBD1. This clonotype originated in a boy less than two years old with a congenital heart defect. In DNA, the CDR3 is TGTGCCAGCAGTGAAACCGAGACAGGGGCCTCTTACACTGAAGCTTTCTTT. It yields the protein CASSETETGASYTEAFF.